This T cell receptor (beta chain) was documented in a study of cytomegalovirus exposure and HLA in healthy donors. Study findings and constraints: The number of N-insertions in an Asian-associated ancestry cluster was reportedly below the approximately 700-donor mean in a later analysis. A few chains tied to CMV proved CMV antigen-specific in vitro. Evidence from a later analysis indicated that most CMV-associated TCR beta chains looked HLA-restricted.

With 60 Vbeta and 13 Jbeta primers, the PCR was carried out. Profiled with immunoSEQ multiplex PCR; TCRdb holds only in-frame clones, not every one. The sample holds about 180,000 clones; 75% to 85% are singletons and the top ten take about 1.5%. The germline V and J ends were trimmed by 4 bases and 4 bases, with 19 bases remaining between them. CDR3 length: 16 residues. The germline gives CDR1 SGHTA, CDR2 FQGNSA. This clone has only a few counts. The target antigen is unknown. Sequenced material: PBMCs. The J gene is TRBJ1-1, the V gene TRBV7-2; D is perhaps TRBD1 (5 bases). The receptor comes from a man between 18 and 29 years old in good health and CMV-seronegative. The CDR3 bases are TGTGCCAGCAGCTCAATTCCGGGACGGGAGGCCACTGAAGCTTTCTTT. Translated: CASSSIPGREATEAFF.